The TCR beta chain described here comes from a study of cytomegalovirus exposure and HLA in healthy donors. Comments on this clone: Its antigen is currently unknown.

PCR involved 60 Vbeta and 13 Jbeta primers. TCRdb's copy holds only in-frame clones and misses some; the assay was immunoSEQ multiplex PCR. The table lists about 160,000 clones, 75% to 85% of them singletons. CDR3 length: 13 residues. Germline loops: CDR1 MNHEY, CDR2 SVGAGI. V dropped 10 bases and J dropped 2 bases, with 12 bases sitting between them. Broader study findings: A later look showed TCR association rates differing by HLA locus, highest for DRB1 and lowest for HLA-C. The study put some 150 TCR beta chains on its list as cytomegalovirus-associated. TCR beta V- and J-gene trimming, according to a later analysis, was linked to a missense DCLRE1C variant.

This clonotype was sampled from a man aged 50 or older in good health and CMV-seropositive. The J gene is TRBJ2-1, the V gene TRBV6-5; the D call may be TRBD1 or TRBD2 (7 bases each). Sequencing was done on a sample of PBMCs. CDR3 bases: TGTGCCACCAGGGGGGGGCCCTACAATGAGCAGTTCTTC. Encoded protein: CATRGGPYNEQFF.